This T cell receptor (beta chain) was retrieved from a study of Tregs in tolerant kidney transplant recipients. Broader study findings: No direct test of biological reproducibility was done here. Antigen-driven expansion was suggested because donor-specific Tregs expanded more than all Tregs in tolerant patients. Changing PCR primers prevented nucleotide comparison between some patients' samples.

Clones were read by immunoSEQ multiplex PCR, and TCRdb kept only the in-frame ones, dropping some. Of 74,000 or so clones in the sample, around nine tenths were seen once. On this clone itself: Its antigen is as yet unknown.

Mixed chimerism was transient after nonmyeloablative marrow transplants from related graft donors. CD4+CD25+CD127- Tregs, CD4+CD25- non-Tregs, CD4 and CD8 cells were sorted. The CDR3 loop spans 19 amino acids. Trimming removed 7 bases from V and 7 bases from J, with 31 bases in between. Germline lookup yields CDR1 SGHVS and CDR2 FQNEAQ. This receptor was identified in a human patient who received a combined kidney and bone marrow transplant. Some of these T cells may belong to the graft donor. This sample comprised CD4+ T cells from blood (PBMCs), obtained 24 months after the transplant. V is TRBV7-8 and J is TRBJ2-2, with a possible D match to TRBD2 (7 bases). Here the CDR3 reads CASKPPVRMGGGLSGELFF. The CDR3 nucleotides are TGTGCCAGCAAACCCCCAGTCCGAATGGGGGGGGGCCTAAGCGGGGAGCTGTTTTTT.